This T cell receptor (beta chain) comes out of a study of blood T cell repertoires in COVID-19. The wider study: Acute and convalescent COVID-19 samples came from the United States, Italy and Spain. T cells, B-cell-depleted T cells, or PBMCs supplied cDNA or gDNA.

TCRdb's table, derived via immunoSEQ multiplex PCR, lists solely in-frame clones and lacks some. The table lists approximately 90,000 clones, approximately 86% of them singletons, with around 20% in the top ten. The specimen was peripheral blood. This TCR was recovered from an elderly woman with acute or convalescent COVID-19.

CDR3 DNA sequence: TGTGCCAGCAGCCCCAGGTCCCGGGCGAGACAGGGGGCCGGGGAGCTGTTTTTT. Translated, it gives CASSPRSRARQGAGELFF. This chain joins TRBV3-1 (or the pseudogene TRBV3-2) and TRBJ2-2; 9 bases map to TRBD1. Trimming took 4 bases from V and 6 from J; bases not matched to a gene: 15. CDR1 is LGHDT, CDR2 YNNKEL, per germline (reference sequence). The CDR3 is made up of 18 amino acids.